Following are 8 T cell receptor beta chains from one sample sequenced in a study of T cells in Graves' hyperthyroidism and ophthalmopathy. The source material, RNA transcripts, was used to amplify TCR beta CDR3 regions. A first-round RT-PCR of the TCR CDR3 used the HTBI primer set. TCRdb re-called the multiplex PCR reads with MiXCR, one entry per CDR3 protein. The sample records 530,000 or so distinct CDR3 sequences, about 45% being singletons. Material: peripheral blood or thyroid tissue (not recorded which). The receptor source for this set is a woman between 18 and 30 years old with Graves' hyperthyroidism.

The J gene is TRBJ2-1, the V gene TRBV7-2, with 12 bases matching TRBD2. This CDR3 has 16 residues. Germline CDR1 SGHTA, CDR2 FQGNSA. V dropped 5 bases and J dropped 5; count of bases not matched to a gene: 7. CDR3 residues: CASSPNLAGGDNEQFF. The CDR3 bases are TGTGCCAGCAGCCCGAACCTAGCGGGAGGGGACAATGAGCAGTTCTTC.

This clonotype showed up many times. This chain joins TRBV27 and TRBJ2-5, with D perhaps matching TRBD2 (5 bases). CDR3 length: 15 residues. Trimming pared 4 bases from V and 2 bases from J, leaving 14 bases between. The germline CDR1 and CDR2 sequences are MNHEY and SMNVEV (reference sequence). CDR3 DNA: TGTGCCAGCAGTTCCCTGAGGGCGGTACAAGAGACCCAGTACTTC. It translates to CASSSLRAVQETQYF.

At least ten counts were recorded for this clonotype. This chain links TRBV2 with TRBJ1-1; TRBD1 agrees at 10 bases. The CDR3 sequence is 16 residues long. CDR1 is SNHLY and CDR2 is FYNNEI in the germline V gene. The V segment lost 6 bases and the J segment 1 base; nucleotides outside the gene matches: 8. The CDR3 region is CASSPGQGTGNTEAFF. CDR3 sequence (DNA): TGTGCCAGCAGCCCGGGACAGGGGACAGGGAACACTGAAGCTTTCTTT.

This clonotype is a singleton in its sample. This chain connects TRBV6-5 to TRBJ1-6; possibly TRBD1 for D (5 bases). This CDR3 has 14 residues. CDR1 MNHEY and CDR2 SVGAGI come from the germline V gene. The CDR3 reads CATAVDRHNSPLHF. The CDR3 nucleotides are TGTGCTACGGCCGTCGACAGACATAATTCACCCCTCCACTTT.

The rearrangement joins TRBV10-3 to TRBJ2-2; 7 bases map to TRBD2. The CDR3 is 17 amino acids. Per the germline V gene, CDR1 is ENHRY and CDR2 is SYGVKD. After removal of 6 bases from V and 5 bases from J, the junction contained 15 bases not matched to a gene. The CDR3 spells CAISPSGLAVLTGELFF. As DNA, the CDR3 is TGTGCCATCAGCCCCTCCGGTCTAGCGGTCCTTACCGGGGAGCTGTTTTTT.

This clonotype came up many times. The CDR3 spells CASGLEGETQYF. DNA for the CDR3: TGTGCTAGTGGTTTGGAGGGAGAGACCCAGTACTTC. This chain uses TRBV12-5 with TRBJ2-5; D not resolved. The CDR3 runs 12 residues. The germline V gene encodes CDR1 LGHNT and CDR2 FRNRAP. Deletions cut 1 base from V and 4 bases from J, with 4 bases between.

This clonotype was counted many times. This chain uses TRBV7-9 with TRBJ2-5, with TRBD2 identical over 7 bases. The CDR3 contains 14 residues. Losses at the gene ends were 3 bases for V and 2 bases for J; bases not matched to a gene: 3. Germline V lookup: CDR1 SEHNR, CDR2 FQNEAQ (reference sequence). As DNA, the CDR3 is TGTGCCAGCAGCTTGGCACTAGCGCAAGAGACCCAGTACTTC. Translation gives CASSLALAQETQYF.

The CDR3 sequence is CASSSGQLNQETQYF. Written as DNA, the CDR3 is TGTGCCAGCAGCTCGGGACAGTTAAACCAAGAGACCCAGTACTTC. V usage is TRBV11-1 and J usage is TRBJ2-5; 7 bases match TRBD1. Per the germline V gene, CDR1 is SGHAT and CDR2 is FQDESV (reference sequence). The CDR3 length is 15 residues. Trimming at V came to 4 bases and at J to 0 bases, leaving 5 bases not matched to a gene.